The clone carrying this TCR beta chain was counted many times. From the 5' RACE reads, TCRdb called clonotypes with MiXCR, one entry per CDR3 protein. The sample lists 53,000 or so distinct CDR3 sequences; 14% to 15% were seen once. This entry comes from a study of T cells of healthy individuals. The V end lost 4 bases, the J end lost 2 bases, and 11 bases lay between the germline ends. The length of the CDR3 is 13 residues. Germline-derived CDR1 and CDR2 are SQVTM and ANQGSEA. The clonotype was recovered from a human donor in good health. This chain links TRBV29-1 with TRBJ1-2; D ambiguous. The CDR3 protein is CSVVGGSNYGYTF. The CDR3 DNA follows: TGCAGCGTTGTAGGAGGGTCCAACTATGGCTACACCTTC. Based on the CDR3 plus reference TRBV29-1 and TRBJ1-2, the full variable domain is SAVISQKPSRDICQRGTSLTIQCQVDSQVTMMFWYRQQPGQSLTLIATANQGSEATYESGFVIDKFPISRPNLTFSTLTVSNMSPEDSSIYLCSVVGGSNYGYTFGSGTRLTVV.